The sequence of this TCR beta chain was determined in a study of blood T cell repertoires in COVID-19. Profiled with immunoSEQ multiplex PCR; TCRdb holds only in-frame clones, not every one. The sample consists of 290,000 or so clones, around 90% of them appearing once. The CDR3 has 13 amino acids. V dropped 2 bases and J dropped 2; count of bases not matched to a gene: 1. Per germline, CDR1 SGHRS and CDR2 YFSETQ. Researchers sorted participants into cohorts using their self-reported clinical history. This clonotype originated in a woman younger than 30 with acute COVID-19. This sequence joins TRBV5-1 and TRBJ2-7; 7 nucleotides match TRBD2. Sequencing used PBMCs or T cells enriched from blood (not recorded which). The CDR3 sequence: CASSFAGAYEQYF. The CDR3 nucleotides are TGCGCCAGCAGCTTTGCGGGAGCCTACGAGCAGTACTTC. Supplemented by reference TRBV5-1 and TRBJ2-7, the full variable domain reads KAGVTQTPRYLIKTRGQQVTLSCSPISGHRSVSWYQQTPGQGLQFLFEYFSETQRNKGNFPGRFSGRQFSNSRSEMNVSTLELGDSALYLCASSFAGAYEQYFGPGTRLTVT.